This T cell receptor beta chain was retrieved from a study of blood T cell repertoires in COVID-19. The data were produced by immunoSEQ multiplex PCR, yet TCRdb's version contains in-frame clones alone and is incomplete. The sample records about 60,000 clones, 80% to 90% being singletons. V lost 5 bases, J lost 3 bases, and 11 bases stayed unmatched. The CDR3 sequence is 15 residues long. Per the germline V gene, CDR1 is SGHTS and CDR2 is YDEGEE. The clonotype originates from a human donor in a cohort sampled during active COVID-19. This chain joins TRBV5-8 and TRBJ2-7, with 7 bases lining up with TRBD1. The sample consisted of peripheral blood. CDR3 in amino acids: CASRLRTGISYEQYF. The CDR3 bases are TGTGCCAGCAGACTTCGGACAGGAATAAGCTACGAGCAGTACTTC.